These T cell receptor beta chains were read from a single sample in a study of blood T cell repertoires in COVID-19. Only in-frame clones appear in the TCRdb table, and some are missing; sequencing was by immunoSEQ multiplex PCR. This table has 150,000 or so clones, approximately 86% appearing once. The sample was peripheral blood. All receptors derive from a man in his fifties or sixties with acute or convalescent COVID-19. Each CDR3 is given with its conserved first and last residue. The D gene is left open where the match is weak. Clone size is stated in some rows and not others, as once, few, many or a class when expanded.

CDR3nt,CDR3aa,abundance,v_gene,d_gene,j_gene
TGCAGCGGTGACGACAGGCAGAACACTGAAGCTTTCTTT,CSGDDRQNTEAFF,-,TRBV29-1,-,TRBJ1-1
TGTGCCAGCAGCTTAGCTAGGGACAGGGGGAGGAATGAGCAGTTCTTC,CASSLARDRGRNEQFF,-,TRBV7-2,TRBD1,TRBJ2-1
TGTGCCAGCAGCTTATCAGGGGATGGCTACACCTTC,CASSLSGDGYTF,few,TRBV7-9,-,TRBJ1-2
TGTGCCAGCAGGATCTTTGGGACAGGGGTCAATGAGCAGTTCTTC,CASRIFGTGVNEQFF,once,TRBV6-5,TRBD1,TRBJ2-1
TGTGCCAGCAGCACCCGGGACAGGGTCCAGCCCCAGCATTTT,CASSTRDRVQPQHF,-,TRBV28,TRBD1,TRBJ1-5
TGTGCCAGCTCACCACGGGCAGGGGGACCCACTGAAGCTTTCTTT,CASSPRAGGPTEAFF,-,TRBV18,TRBD1,TRBJ1-1
TGTGCCAGCAGTTTAAGGACAGCGGCCTATGGCTACACCTTC,CASSLRTAAYGYTF,once,TRBV28,-,TRBJ1-2
TGTGCCAGCAGTCCGGACAGGGTGGCTGAAAAACTGTTTTTT,CASSPDRVAEKLFF,-,TRBV28,TRBD1,TRBJ1-4
TGTGCCAGCAGTCAGTATACTAATGAAAAACTGTTTTTT,CASSQYTNEKLFF,-,TRBV27,-,TRBJ1-4
TGTGCCAGCTCACCCTGGGACACCACCAAGTCAGCAGCTTTCTTT,CASSPWDTTKSAAFF,-,TRBV18,-,TRBJ1-1
TGTGCCAGCAGTCTTCCCAGGGCTTGGGGCACAGATACGCAGTATTTT,CASSLPRAWGTDTQYF,-,TRBV28,-,TRBJ2-3
TGTGCCAGCAGTATGAGGGACAGGGGGACAGATACGCAGTATTTT,CASSMRDRGTDTQYF,-,TRBV7-8,TRBD1,TRBJ2-3
TGTGCCTGCGAAGGGACAGGGGGCGGAATGGTCTATGGCTACACCTTC,CACEGTGGGMVYGYTF,few,TRBV28,TRBD1,TRBJ1-2